The rows below give T cell receptor beta chains drawn from one sample of a study of blood T cells in healthy people across ages. TCRdb itself ran the 5' RACE reads through MiXCR, one entry per CDR3 protein. The sample shows around 900,000 distinct CDR3 sequences, about 30% of them seen only once. Source material: blood. The origin of the receptors is a woman older than 75 in good health. Both conserved end residues are part of each CDR3. A D gene is named only where the DNA matches it firmly. Part of the rows lack a size; the others show once, few, many or a class for expanded clones.

TRBJ1-4	TRBD1	15	TRBV7-2	-	TGTGCCAGCAGCTCAGAAGGGGGCAAAGGTGAAAAACTGTTTTTT	CASSSEGGKGEKLFF
TRBJ1-5	-	15	TRBV5-5	-	TGTGCCAGCAGCTGGGCAGGAGTCAGCAATCAGCCCCAGCATTTT	CASSWAGVSNQPQHF
TRBJ1-2	-	14	TRBV29-1	few	TGCAGCGTTTTGGGGGGTGAGGGAAACTATGGCTACACCTTC	CSVLGGEGNYGYTF
TRBJ2-7	TRBD1	15	TRBV12-3/TRBV12-4	many	TGTGCCAGCAGTTTATGGGCAGGGGGCTCCTACGAGCAGTACTTC	CASSLWAGGSYEQYF
TRBJ2-5	-	13	TRBV29-1	many	TGCAGCGTTGAAGGGTATAACCAAGAGACCCAGTACTTC	CSVEGYNQETQYF
TRBJ2-2	-	13	TRBV7-9	-	TGTGCCAGCAGCTTAGAGGGTAGGGGACGCCGGTTTTTT	CASSLEGRGRRFF
TRBJ2-3	TRBD2	18	TRBV20-1	few	TGCAGTGCCAGAGGACTAGCGGGGGGGCATCGACGCACAGATACGCAGTATTTT	CSARGLAGGHRRTDTQYF
TRBJ1-6	-	18	TRBV7-9	few	TGTGCCAGCAGCTCACTCCGTTTATCTGCGCGCAGTAATTCACCCCTCCACTTT	CASSSLRLSARSNSPLHF
TRBJ1-2	TRBD1	15	TRBV4-2	many	TGTGCCAGCAGCCATCGGGACAGGGGGCCCTATGGCTACACCTTC	CASSHRDRGPYGYTF
TRBJ1-4	-	17	TRBV27	few	TGTGCCAGCAGTTGGACGGGGGGAACTGGGGCTAATGAAAAACTGTTTTTT	CASSWTGGTGANEKLFF
TRBJ1-6	-	15	TRBV20-1	-	TGCAGTGCTAGAGTATCGGGGGCTGGAAATTCACCCCTCCACTTT	CSARVSGAGNSPLHF
TRBJ1-1	-	14	TRBV5-1	many	TGCGCCAGCAGCTTGGAAATGGGAGACACTGAAGCTTTCTTT	CASSLEMGDTEAFF
TRBJ2-3	-	12	TRBV6-1	-	TGTGCCAGCAGTTCCGGCCTTTGGGTGCAGTATTTT	CASSSGLWVQYF
TRBJ2-1	TRBD2	16	TRBV10-3	many	TGTGCCATCAGTGAGTCGATTGCTAGCGGGCGGAATGAGCAGTTCTTC	CAISESIASGRNEQFF
TRBJ1-5	-	14	TRBV18	-	TGTGCCAGCTCAGCAGAACAGGGACGCCAGCCCCAGCATTTT	CASSAEQGRQPQHF
TRBJ1-2	-	13	TRBV9	few	TGTGCCAGCAGCGTCGGGACTAACTATGGCTACACCTTC	CASSVGTNYGYTF
TRBJ1-2	-	15	TRBV7-9	many	TGTGCCAGCACCTGGAATAGTCAGGGTAACTATGGCTACACCTTC	CASTWNSQGNYGYTF
TRBJ2-1	TRBD2	14	TRBV20-1	-	TGCAGTGCAACTAGCGGCAGCTCCTACAATGAGCAGTTCTTC	CSATSGSSYNEQFF
TRBJ1-2	-	13	TRBV7-2	many	TGTGCCAGCAGCTTATCCCCCATCTATGGCTACACCTTC	CASSLSPIYGYTF
TRBJ2-7	TRBD1	12	TRBV9	many	TGTGCCAGCAGCGGGTACCCGGGACAGCTGTACTTC	CASSGYPGQLYF
TRBJ2-7	TRBD1	14	TRBV6-2/TRBV6-3	-	TGTGCCAGCAGACACGGGACAGGGGGTTACGAGCAGTACTTC	CASRHGTGGYEQYF
TRBJ1-2	-	14	TRBV5-1	many	TGCGCCAGCAGCTTGGAACAGGCGGATTATGGCTACACCTTC	CASSLEQADYGYTF
TRBJ2-5	TRBD2	16	TRBV9	-	TGTGCCAGCAGCGTAGCGGCTAGCGGGTTGAGTGAGACCCAGTACTTC	CASSVAASGLSETQYF